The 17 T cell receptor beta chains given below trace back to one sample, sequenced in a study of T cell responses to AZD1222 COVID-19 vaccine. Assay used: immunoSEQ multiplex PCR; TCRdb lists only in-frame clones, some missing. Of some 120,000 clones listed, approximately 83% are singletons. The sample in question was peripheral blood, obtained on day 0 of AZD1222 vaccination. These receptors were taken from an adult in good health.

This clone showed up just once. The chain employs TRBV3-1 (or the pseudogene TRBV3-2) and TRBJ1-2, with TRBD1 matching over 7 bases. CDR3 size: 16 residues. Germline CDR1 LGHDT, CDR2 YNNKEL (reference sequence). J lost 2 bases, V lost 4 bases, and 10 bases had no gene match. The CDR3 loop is CASSRLTDRANYGYTF. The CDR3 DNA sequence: TGTGCCAGCAGCCGATTAACCGACAGGGCGAACTATGGCTACACCTTC.

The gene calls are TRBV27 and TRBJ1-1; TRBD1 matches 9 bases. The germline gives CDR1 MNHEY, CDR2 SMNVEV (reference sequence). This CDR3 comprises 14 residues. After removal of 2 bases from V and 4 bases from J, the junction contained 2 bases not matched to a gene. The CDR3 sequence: CASSLGTGITEAFF. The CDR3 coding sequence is TGTGCCAGCAGTTTAGGGACAGGGATCACTGAAGCTTTCTTT.

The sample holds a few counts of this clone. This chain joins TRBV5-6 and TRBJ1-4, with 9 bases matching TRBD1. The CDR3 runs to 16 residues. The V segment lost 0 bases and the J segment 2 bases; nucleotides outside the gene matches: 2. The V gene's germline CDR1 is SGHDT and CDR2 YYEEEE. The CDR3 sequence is CASSLVGTGTNEKLFF. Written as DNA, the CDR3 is TGTGCCAGCAGCTTGGTCGGGACAGGGACTAATGAAAAACTGTTTTTT.

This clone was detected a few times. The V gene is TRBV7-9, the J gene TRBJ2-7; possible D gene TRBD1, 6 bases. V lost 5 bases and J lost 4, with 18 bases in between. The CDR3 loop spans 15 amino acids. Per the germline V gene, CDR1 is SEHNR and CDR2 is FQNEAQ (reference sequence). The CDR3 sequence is CASSGKAGDRYEQYF. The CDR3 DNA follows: TGTGCCAGCAGCGGGAAGGCAGGGGATAGGTACGAGCAGTACTTC.

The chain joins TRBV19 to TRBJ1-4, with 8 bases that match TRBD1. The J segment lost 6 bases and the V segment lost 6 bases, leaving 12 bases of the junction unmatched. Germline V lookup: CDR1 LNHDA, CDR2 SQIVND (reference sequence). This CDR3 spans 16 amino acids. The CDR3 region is CASSQTGAWEDEKLFF. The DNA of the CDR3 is TGTGCCAGTAGCCAGACAGGGGCCTGGGAGGATGAAAAACTGTTTTTT. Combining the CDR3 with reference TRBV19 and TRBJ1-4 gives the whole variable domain DGGITQSPKYLFRKEGQNVTLSCEQNLNHDAMYWYRQDPGQGLRLIYYSQIVNDFQKGDIAEGYSVSREKKESFPLTVTSAQKNPTAFYLCASSQTGAWEDEKLFFGSGTQLSVL.

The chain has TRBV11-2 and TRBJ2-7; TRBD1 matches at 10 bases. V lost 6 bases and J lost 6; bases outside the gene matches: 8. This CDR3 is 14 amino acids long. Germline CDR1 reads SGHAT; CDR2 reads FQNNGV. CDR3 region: CASRRGTGDGEQYF. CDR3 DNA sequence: TGTGCCAGCAGGCGGGGGACAGGGGACGGCGAGCAGTACTTC.

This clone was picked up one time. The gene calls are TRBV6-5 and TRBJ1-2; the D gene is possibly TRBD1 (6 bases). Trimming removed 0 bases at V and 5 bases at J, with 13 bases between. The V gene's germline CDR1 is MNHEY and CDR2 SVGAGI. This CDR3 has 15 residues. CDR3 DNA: TGTGCCAGCAGTTACTCGGGGGCGCTGGGATATGGCTACACCTTC. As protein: CASSYSGALGYGYTF.

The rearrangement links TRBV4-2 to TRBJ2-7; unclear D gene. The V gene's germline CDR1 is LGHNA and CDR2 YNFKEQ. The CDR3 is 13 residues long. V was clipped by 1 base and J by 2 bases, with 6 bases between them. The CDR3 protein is CASSQGGPYEQYF. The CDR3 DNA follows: TGTGCCAGCAGCCAAGGAGGTCCCTACGAGCAGTACTTC.

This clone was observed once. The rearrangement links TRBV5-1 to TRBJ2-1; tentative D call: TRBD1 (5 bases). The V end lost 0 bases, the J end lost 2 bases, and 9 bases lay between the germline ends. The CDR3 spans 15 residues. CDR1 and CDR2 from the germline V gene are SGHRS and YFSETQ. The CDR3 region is CASSLDRTTYNEQFF. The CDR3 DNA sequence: TGCGCCAGCAGCTTGGATCGGACAACCTACAATGAGCAGTTCTTC.

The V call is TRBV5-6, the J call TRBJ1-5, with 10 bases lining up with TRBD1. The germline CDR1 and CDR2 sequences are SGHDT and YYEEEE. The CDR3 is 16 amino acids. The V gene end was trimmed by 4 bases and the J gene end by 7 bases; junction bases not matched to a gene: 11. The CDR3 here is CASSPGQGVPGQPQHF. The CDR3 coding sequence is TGTGCCAGCAGCCCTGGACAGGGGGTCCCCGGGCAGCCCCAGCATTTT.

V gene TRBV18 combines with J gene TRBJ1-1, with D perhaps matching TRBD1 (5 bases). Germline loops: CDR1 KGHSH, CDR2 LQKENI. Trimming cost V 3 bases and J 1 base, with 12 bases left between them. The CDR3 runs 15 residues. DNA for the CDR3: TGTGCCAGCTCACCCCAACAGGCGACGAACACTGAAGCTTTCTTT. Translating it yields CASSPQQATNTEAFF.

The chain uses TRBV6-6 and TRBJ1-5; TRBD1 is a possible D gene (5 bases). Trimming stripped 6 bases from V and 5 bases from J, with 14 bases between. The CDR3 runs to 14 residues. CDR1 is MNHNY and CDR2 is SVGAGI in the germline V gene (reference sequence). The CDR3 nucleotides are TGTGCCAGCAGCCGCGGGGGTGGAGATCAGCCCCAGCATTTT. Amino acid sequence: CASSRGGGDQPQHF.

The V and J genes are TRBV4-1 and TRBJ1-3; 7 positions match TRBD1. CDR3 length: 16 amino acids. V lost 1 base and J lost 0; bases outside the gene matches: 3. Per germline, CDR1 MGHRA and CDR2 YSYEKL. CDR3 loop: CASSQVGTASGNTIYF. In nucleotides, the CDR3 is TGCGCCAGCAGCCAAGTGGGGACAGCCTCTGGAAACACCATATATTTT.

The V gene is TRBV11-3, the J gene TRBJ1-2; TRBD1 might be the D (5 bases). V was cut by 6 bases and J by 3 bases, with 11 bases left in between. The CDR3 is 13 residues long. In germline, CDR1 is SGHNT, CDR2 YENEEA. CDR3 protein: CASRSGTDYGYTF. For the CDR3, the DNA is TGTGCCAGCAGGTCCGGGACGGACTATGGCTACACCTTC.

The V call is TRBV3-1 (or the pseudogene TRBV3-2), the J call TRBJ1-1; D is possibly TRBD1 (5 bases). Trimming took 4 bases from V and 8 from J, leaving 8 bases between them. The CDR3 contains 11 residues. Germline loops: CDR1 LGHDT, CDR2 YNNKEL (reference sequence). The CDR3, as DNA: TGTGCCAGCAGCCCTGGGACCGAAGCTTTCTTT. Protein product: CASSPGTEAFF.

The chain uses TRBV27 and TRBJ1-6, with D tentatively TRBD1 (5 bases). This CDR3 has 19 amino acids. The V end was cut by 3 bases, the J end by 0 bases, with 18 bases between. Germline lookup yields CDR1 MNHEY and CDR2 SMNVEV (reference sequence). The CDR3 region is CASSLGRGESSSYNSPLHF. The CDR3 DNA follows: TGTGCCAGCAGTTTGGGGCGCGGGGAGTCGAGCTCCTATAATTCACCCCTCCACTTT.

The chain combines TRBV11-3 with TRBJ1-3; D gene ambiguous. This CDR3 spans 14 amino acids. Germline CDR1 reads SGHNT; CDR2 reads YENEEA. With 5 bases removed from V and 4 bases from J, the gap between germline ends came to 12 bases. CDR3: CASSPQMEGNTIYF. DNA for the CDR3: TGTGCCAGCAGCCCGCAGATGGAAGGAAACACCATATATTTT.